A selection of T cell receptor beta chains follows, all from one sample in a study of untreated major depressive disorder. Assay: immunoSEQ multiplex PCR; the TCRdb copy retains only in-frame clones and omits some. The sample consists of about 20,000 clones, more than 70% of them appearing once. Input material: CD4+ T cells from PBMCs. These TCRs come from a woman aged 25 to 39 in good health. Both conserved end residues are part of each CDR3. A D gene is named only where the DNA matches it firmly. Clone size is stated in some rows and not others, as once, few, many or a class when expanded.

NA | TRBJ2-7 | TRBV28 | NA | CASSRTPSYEQYF | TGTGCCAGCAGTCGGACACCTTCCTACGAGCAGTACTTC
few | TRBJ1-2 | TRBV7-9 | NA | CASSLSTDWNYGYTF | TGTGCCAGCAGCCTCTCGACCGATTGGAACTATGGCTACACCTTC
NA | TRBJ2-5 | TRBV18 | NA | CASSPGPQETQYF | TGTGCCAGCTCACCGGGACCCCAAGAGACCCAGTACTTC
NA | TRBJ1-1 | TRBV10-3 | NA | CATGRQLTEAFF | TGTGCCACCGGGCGGCAGCTCACTGAAGCTTTCTTT
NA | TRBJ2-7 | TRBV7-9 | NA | CASSRALHVEYF | TGTGCCAGCAGCAGGGCCCTCCATGTAGAGTACTTC
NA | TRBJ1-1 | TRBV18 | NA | CASSPTGTENTEAFF | TGTGCCAGCTCACCTACTGGGACGGAGAACACTGAAGCTTTCTTT
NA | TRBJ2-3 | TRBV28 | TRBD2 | CASSGGAGGTDTQYF | TGTGCCAGCAGCGGGGGAGCGGGGGGCACAGATACGCAGTATTTT
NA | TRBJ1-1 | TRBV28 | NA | CASSWGGSAFF | TGTGCCAGCAGTTGGGGAGGGTCGGCTTTCTTT
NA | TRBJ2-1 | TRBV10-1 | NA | CASRASDEQFF | TGCGCCAGCAGAGCTAGCGATGAGCAGTTCTTC
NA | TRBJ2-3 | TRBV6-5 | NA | CASSYTAADTQYF | TGTGCCAGCAGTTACACAGCTGCAGATACGCAGTATTTT
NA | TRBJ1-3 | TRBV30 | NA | CAWSLTGNTIYF | TGTGCCTGGAGTTTGACTGGAAACACCATATATTTT
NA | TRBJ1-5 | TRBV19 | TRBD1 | CASLGQGNQPQHF | TGTGCCAGTCTGGGACAGGGGAATCAGCCCCAGCATTTT
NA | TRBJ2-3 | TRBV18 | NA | CASSPAQNADTQYF | TGTGCCAGCTCACCTGCACAGAATGCGGATACGCAGTATTTT
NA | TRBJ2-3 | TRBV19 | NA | CASSMGTDTQYF | TGTGCCAGTAGTATGGGCACAGATACGCAGTATTTT
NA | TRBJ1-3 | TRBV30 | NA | CAWRGTAGNTIYF | TGTGCCTGGAGAGGGACCGCTGGAAACACCATATATTTT
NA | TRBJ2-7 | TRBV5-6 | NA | CASSLDRVYEQYF | TGTGCCAGCAGCTTGGACAGGGTCTACGAGCAGTACTTC
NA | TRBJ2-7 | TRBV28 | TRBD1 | CASLGTAAYEQYF | TGTGCCAGCTTGGGGACAGCAGCCTACGAGCAGTACTTC
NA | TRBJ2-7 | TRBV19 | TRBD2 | CASRRTSGGNEQYF | TGTGCCAGTAGGCGGACTAGCGGGGGTAACGAGCAGTACTTC
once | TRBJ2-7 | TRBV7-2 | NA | CASSPREGAFEQYF | TGTGCCAGCAGCCCCAGGGAGGGGGCGTTCGAGCAGTACTTC
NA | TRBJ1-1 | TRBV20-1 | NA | CSARASEAFF | TGCAGTGCTAGAGCCAGCGAAGCTTTCTTT
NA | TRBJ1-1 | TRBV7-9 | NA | CASSLGQGNTEAFF | TGTGCCAGCAGCTTAGGACAAGGCAACACTGAAGCTTTCTTT
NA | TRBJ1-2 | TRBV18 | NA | CASSPELQPYGYTF | TGTGCCAGCTCACCAGAGTTACAGCCCTATGGCTACACCTTC
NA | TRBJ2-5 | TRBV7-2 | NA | CASSLAGARPGETQYF | TGTGCCAGCAGCTTAGCTGGGGCAAGGCCCGGGGAGACCCAGTACTTC
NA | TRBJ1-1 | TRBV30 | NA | CAWSVGRTVNTEAFF | TGTGCCTGGAGTGTAGGCCGGACGGTGAACACTGAAGCTTTCTTT
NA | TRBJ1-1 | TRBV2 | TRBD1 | CASSEWDRGNTEAFF | TGTGCCAGCAGTGAATGGGACAGGGGGAACACTGAAGCTTTCTTT
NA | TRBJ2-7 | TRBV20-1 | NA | CSARDSYEQYF | TGCAGTGCTAGAGATTCCTACGAGCAGTACTTC
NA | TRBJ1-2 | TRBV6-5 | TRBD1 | CASSRTPGQGTGYTF | TGTGCCAGCAGTAGGACCCCGGGACAGGGGACTGGCTACACCTTC
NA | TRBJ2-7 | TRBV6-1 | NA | CASKPTGRSYEQYF | TGTGCCAGCAAGCCGACAGGAAGAAGCTACGAGCAGTACTTC
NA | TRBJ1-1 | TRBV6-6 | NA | CASSVTVNTEAFF | TGTGCCAGCAGCGTGACAGTCAACACTGAAGCTTTCTTT
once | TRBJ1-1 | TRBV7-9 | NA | CASSLPLTIQNTEAFF | TGTGCCAGCAGCCTCCCCTTGACAATACAGAACACTGAAGCTTTCTTT
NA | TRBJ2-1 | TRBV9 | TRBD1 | CASSVRTGEGEQFF | TGTGCCAGCAGCGTAAGGACAGGGGAGGGTGAGCAGTTCTTC
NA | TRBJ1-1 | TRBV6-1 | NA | CASRTVNTEAFF | TGTGCCAGCCGGACAGTGAACACTGAAGCTTTCTTT
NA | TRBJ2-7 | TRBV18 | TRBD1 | CASSPGTGVYEQYF | TGTGCCAGCTCACCAGGGACAGGGGTCTACGAGCAGTACTTC
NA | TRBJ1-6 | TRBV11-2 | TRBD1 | CASSGTGQLGSPLHF | TGTGCCAGCAGCGGTACGGGACAGTTGGGCTCACCCCTCCACTTT
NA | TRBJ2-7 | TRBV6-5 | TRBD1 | CASRTGQGVYEQYF | TGTGCCAGCAGGACGGGACAGGGGGTTTACGAGCAGTACTTC
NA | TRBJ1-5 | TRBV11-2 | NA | CASSLGGGGTQHF | TGTGCCAGCAGCTTAGGCGGCGGCGGGACCCAGCATTTT
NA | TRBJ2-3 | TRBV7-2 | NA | CASSRYKEGQYF | TGTGCCAGCAGCCGGTATAAGGAAGGGCAGTATTTT
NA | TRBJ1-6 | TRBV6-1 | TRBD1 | CASGTGYNSPLHF | TGTGCCAGCGGGACAGGCTATAATTCACCCCTCCACTTT
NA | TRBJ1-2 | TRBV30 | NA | CARGYRAGYGYTF | TGTGCTCGGGGGTACAGGGCCGGCTATGGCTACACCTTC
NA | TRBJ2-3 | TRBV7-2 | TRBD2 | CASSPLLASGGHSTDTQYF | TGTGCCAGCAGCCCGCTCCTAGCTAGCGGGGGACATAGCACAGATACGCAGTATTTT
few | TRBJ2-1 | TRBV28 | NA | CASSSRVVYNEQFF | TGTGCCAGCAGTAGCAGGGTGGTTTACAATGAGCAGTTCTTC
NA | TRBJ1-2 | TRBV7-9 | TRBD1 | CASSLDRGYTF | TGTGCCAGCAGCTTAGACAGGGGATACACCTTC
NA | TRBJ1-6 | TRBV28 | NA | CASSLGISPLHF | TGTGCCAGCAGTTTGGGTATTTCACCCCTCCACTTT
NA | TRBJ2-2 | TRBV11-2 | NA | CATPSPSTGELFF | TGTGCCACCCCGAGCCCGTCCACCGGGGAGCTGTTTTTT
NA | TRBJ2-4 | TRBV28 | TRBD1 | CASSPRGTGRDIQYF | TGTGCCAGCAGTCCAAGGGGGACAGGGAGGGACATTCAGTACTTC
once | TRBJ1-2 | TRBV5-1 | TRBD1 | CASSLIPSLAGGGYTF | TGCGCCAGCAGCTTAATCCCCTCTCTCGCAGGGGGCGGCTACACCTTC
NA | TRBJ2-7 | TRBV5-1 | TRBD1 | CASSLGQGSYEQYF | TGCGCCAGCAGCTTGGGACAGGGGTCCTACGAGCAGTACTTC
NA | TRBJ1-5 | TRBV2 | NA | CASSEMTASYSNQPQHF | TGTGCCAGCAGTGAAATGACAGCCTCTTATAGCAATCAGCCCCAGCATTTT
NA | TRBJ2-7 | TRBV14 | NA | CASSQVAAYEQYF | TGTGCCAGCAGCCAAGTAGCAGCCTACGAGCAGTACTTC
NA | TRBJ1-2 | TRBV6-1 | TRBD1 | CASSGGQGYGYTF | TGTGCCAGCAGTGGGGGACAGGGATATGGCTACACCTTC
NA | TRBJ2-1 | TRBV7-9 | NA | CASSLDGTVADEQFF | TGTGCCAGCAGCTTAGATGGGACGGTAGCCGATGAGCAGTTCTTC
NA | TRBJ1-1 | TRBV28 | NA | CASSPPWGQDTEAFF | TGTGCCAGCAGTCCCCCGTGGGGGCAAGACACTGAAGCTTTCTTT